This T cell receptor (beta chain) was retrieved from a study of OX40 agonist ivuxolimab in advanced cancers. General study findings and limits: Still undetermined is the antigen specificity of the expanded peripheral T cells. Some of the lowest clonal expansion was seen in partial responders at 0.1-3.0 mg/kg.

Clones were sequenced by immunoSEQ multiplex PCR, and TCRdb holds only the in-frame ones, with some missing. Here the sample spans about 90,000 clones, roughly 91% being singletons. Points on this clone: No antigen is known for it.

The sample here was CD4+ or CD8+ T cells sorted from blood, taken in a trial of the OX40 agonist ivuxolimab. This clonotype was sampled from an adult with an advanced solid tumor such as melanoma, head and neck, liver or kidney cancer.

As DNA, the CDR3 is TGTGCCAGCACCTCGGGACAGGGGGATCAGCCCCAGCATTTT. Its translation: CASTSGQGDQPQHF. The chain has TRBV28 and TRBJ1-5; 11 nucleotides agree with TRBD1. With 7 bases clipped from V and 5 bases from J, the junction kept 4 bases outside the gene matches. The CDR3 contains 14 residues. Germline V lookup: CDR1 MDHEN, CDR2 SYDVKM. The entire variable domain, with the rest obtained from reference TRBV28 and TRBJ1-5, is as follows: DVKVTQSSRYLVKRTGEKVFLECVQDMDHENMFWYRQDPGLGLRLIYFSYDVKMKEKGDIPEGYSVSREKKERFSLILESASTNQTSMYLCASTSGQGDQPQHFGDGTRLSIL.